These T cell receptor beta chains were read from a single sample in a study of T cell responses to AZD1222 COVID-19 vaccine. The protocol was immunoSEQ multiplex PCR, while the TCRdb copy is restricted to in-frame clones and leaves out a portion. The sample comprises approximately 100,000 clones, 85% to 90% of which are singletons, and about 5.4% rests with the top ten. The sequenced sample was peripheral blood, obtained on day 0 of AZD1222 vaccination. Source of these receptors: an adult in good health. Both conserved end residues are part of each CDR3. The order of the fields is D gene, V gene, clone size, J gene, CDR3 DNA, CDR3 protein. D genes are given only for firm matches. Only some rows state a clone size, as once, few, many or a class for expanded clones.

D: .
V: TRBV29-1
size: .
J: TRBJ1-1
DNA: TGCAGCGTTGAAGTCCACCGGGCGGTGAACACTGAAGCTTTCTTT
CDR3: CSVEVHRAVNTEAFF

D: .
V: TRBV10-2
size: .
J: TRBJ2-1
DNA: TGCGCCACCCTGGGTCTAGCGACCTACAATGAGCAGTTCTTC
CDR3: CATLGLATYNEQFF

D: TRBD1
V: TRBV30
size: .
J: TRBJ2-7
DNA: TGTGCCTGGAGGCTGGACAGGGGGCGGAAAGAGCAGTACTTC
CDR3: CAWRLDRGRKEQYF

D: .
V: TRBV18
size: .
J: TRBJ1-2
DNA: TGTGCCAGCACTACAGCCGACTATGGCTACACCTTC
CDR3: CASTTADYGYTF

D: .
V: TRBV5-4
size: .
J: TRBJ2-7
DNA: TGTGCCAGCAGCTTTCTGTCGCACGAGCAGTACTTC
CDR3: CASSFLSHEQYF

D: .
V: TRBV7-8
size: once
J: TRBJ1-2
DNA: TGTGCCAGCAGCTCGAACGCCGGGACGGATGGCTACACCTTC
CDR3: CASSSNAGTDGYTF

D: .
V: TRBV19
size: .
J: TRBJ2-6
DNA: TGTGCCAGTGAGACAGGCCTCTCTGGGGCCAACGTCCTGACTTTC
CDR3: CASETGLSGANVLTF

D: .
V: TRBV6-5
size: .
J: TRBJ1-2
DNA: TGTGCCAGCAGTTACTTACCGGACGGGTCGGGAGGCTACACCTTC
CDR3: CASSYLPDGSGGYTF

D: TRBD2
V: TRBV5-1
size: .
J: TRBJ2-3
DNA: TGCGCCAGCAGCTCGGGACTAGCGGGAGCCCGAGGAGATACGCAGTATTTT
CDR3: CASSSGLAGARGDTQYF

D: .
V: TRBV15
size: .
J: TRBJ1-3
DNA: TGTGCCACCAGCAGAAAGCGGACGGCCAGTCCTGGCATATATTTT
CDR3: CATSRKRTASPGIYF

D: TRBD1
V: TRBV27
size: .
J: TRBJ1-6
DNA: TGTGCCAGCAGTTCGCGGACAGGGCGGTCCTATAATTCACCCCTCCACTTT
CDR3: CASSSRTGRSYNSPLHF

D: .
V: TRBV14
size: .
J: TRBJ1-6
DNA: TGTGCCAGCAGCCAGAGGAGGAGCTCCTATAATTCACCCCTCCACTTT
CDR3: CASSQRRSSYNSPLHF

D: .
V: TRBV11-3
size: .
J: TRBJ1-1
DNA: TGTGCCAGCAGCTTAAACACAGGGAGCACTGAAGCTTTCTTT
CDR3: CASSLNTGSTEAFF

D: .
V: TRBV7-9
size: once
J: TRBJ1-2
DNA: TGTGCCAGCAGCCCTTACAACGGCTATGGCTACACCTTC
CDR3: CASSPYNGYGYTF

D: .
V: TRBV23-1
size: .
J: TRBJ1-5
DNA: TGCGCCAGCAGAAGGGGCCCATCAGGGATGAGGGACCAGCCCCAGCATTTT
CDR3: CASRRGPSGMRDQPQHF

D: .
V: TRBV15
size: .
J: TRBJ1-3
DNA: TGTGCCACCAGCAGAGATACGGGAAACACCATATATTTT
CDR3: CATSRDTGNTIYF

D: TRBD1
V: TRBV7-2
size: few
J: TRBJ2-2
DNA: TGTGCCAGCAGCTCAAACAGGGGGTGGACCGGGGAGCTGTTTTTT
CDR3: CASSSNRGWTGELFF

D: .
V: TRBV4-2
size: .
J: TRBJ2-7
DNA: TGTGCCAGCAGCCAGGGGGTGGGGGGCACCGACGAGCAGTACTTC
CDR3: CASSQGVGGTDEQYF

D: TRBD1
V: TRBV5-5
size: .
J: TRBJ1-5
DNA: TGTGCCAGCAGCGCCCGACAGGGCGACAATCAGCCCCAGCATTTT
CDR3: CASSARQGDNQPQHF

D: .
V: TRBV19
size: .
J: TRBJ1-5
DNA: TGTGCCAGTATGGCACACGTGGGTCAGCTCCAGCATTTT
CDR3: CASMAHVGQLQHF

D: .
V: TRBV7-2
size: .
J: TRBJ2-1
DNA: TGTGCCAGCAGCCCCCGTTATAGCGACTCCTACAATGAGCAGTTCTTC
CDR3: CASSPRYSDSYNEQFF

D: .
V: TRBV19
size: .
J: TRBJ2-7
DNA: TGTGCCAGTAGTATAAGTGGGACCTTATTCTACGAGCAGTACTTC
CDR3: CASSISGTLFYEQYF

D: TRBD1
V: TRBV2
size: few
J: TRBJ1-5
DNA: TGTGCCAGCAGTGGATCGACAGGGAATATCGATCAGCCCCAGCATTTT
CDR3: CASSGSTGNIDQPQHF